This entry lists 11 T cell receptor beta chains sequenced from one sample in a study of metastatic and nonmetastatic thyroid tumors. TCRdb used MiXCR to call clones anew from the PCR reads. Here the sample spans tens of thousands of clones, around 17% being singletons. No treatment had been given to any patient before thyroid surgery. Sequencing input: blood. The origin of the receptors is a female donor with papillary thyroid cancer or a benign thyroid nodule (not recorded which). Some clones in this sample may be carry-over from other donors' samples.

DNA of the CDR3: TGCAGTGCTAGAGAGGGACATCGCATGAACACTGAAGCTTTCTTT. Amino acids: CSAREGHRMNTEAFF. The V and J genes are TRBV20-1 and TRBJ1-1, with TRBD1 as a possible D gene (6 bases). Germline V gene data show CDR1 as DFQATT and CDR2 as SNEGSKA (reference sequence). Trimming took off 0 bases at V and 0 bases at J, with 11 bases between the two ends. CDR3 length: 15 amino acids.

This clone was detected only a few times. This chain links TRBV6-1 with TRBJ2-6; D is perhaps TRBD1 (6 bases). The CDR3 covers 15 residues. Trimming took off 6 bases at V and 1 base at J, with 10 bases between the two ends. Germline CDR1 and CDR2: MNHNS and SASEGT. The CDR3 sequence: CASSSQGSGANVLTF. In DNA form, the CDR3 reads TGTGCCAGCAGCTCACAGGGATCTGGGGCCAACGTCCTGACTTTC.

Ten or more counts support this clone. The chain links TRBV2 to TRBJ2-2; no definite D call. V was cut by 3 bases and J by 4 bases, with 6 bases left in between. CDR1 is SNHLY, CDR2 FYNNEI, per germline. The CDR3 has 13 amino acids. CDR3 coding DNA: TGTGCCAGCAGTGAGGACCCCACCGGGGAGCTGTTTTTT. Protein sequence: CASSEDPTGELFF.

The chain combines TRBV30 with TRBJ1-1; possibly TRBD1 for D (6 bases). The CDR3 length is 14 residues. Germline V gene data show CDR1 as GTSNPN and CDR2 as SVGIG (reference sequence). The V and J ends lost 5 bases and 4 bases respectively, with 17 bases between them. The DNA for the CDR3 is TGTGCCTGGGTAGACTTAGGGGGTAGCACTGAAGCTTTCTTT. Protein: CAWVDLGGSTEAFF.

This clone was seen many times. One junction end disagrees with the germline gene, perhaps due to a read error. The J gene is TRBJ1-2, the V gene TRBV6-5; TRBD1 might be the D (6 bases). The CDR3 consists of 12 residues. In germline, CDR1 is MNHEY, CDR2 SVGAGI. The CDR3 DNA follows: TGTGCCAGCAGTTACCCGACAGGTCTCCCTGCCTTC. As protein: CASSYPTGLPAF.

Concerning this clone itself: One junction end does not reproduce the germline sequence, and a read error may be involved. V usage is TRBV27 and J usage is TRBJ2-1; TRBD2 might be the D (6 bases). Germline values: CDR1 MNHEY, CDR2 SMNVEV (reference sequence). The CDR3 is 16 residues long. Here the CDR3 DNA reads TGTTCCAGCAGCCCGATGTGGCGGGACTCCTATAATGATCAGTTCTTC. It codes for CSSSPMWRDSYNDQFF.

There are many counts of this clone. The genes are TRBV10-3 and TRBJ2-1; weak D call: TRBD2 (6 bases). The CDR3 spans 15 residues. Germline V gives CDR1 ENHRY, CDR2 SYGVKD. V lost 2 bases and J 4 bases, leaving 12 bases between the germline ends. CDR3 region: CAISEVGSNYNEQFF. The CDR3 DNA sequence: TGTGCCATCAGTGAGGTCGGGAGCAATTACAATGAGCAGTTCTTC.

The CDR3, as DNA: TGTGCCAGCAGTTATCCCCCCATCCGGACTTCCCGATATGGCTACACCTTC. This encodes CASSYPPIRTSRYGYTF. The V and J genes are TRBV6-2 or TRBV6-3 and TRBJ1-2, with D uncertain. The CDR3 sequence is 17 residues long. The V end was cut by 3 bases, the J end by 5 bases, with 22 bases between. Germline V lookup: CDR1 MNHEY, CDR2 SVGEGT.

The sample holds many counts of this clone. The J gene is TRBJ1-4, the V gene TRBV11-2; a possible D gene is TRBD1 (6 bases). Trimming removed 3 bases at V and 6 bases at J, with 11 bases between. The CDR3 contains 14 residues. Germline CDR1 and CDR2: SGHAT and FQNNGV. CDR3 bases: TGTGCCAGCAGCTTTGTGGGGGGCTATGAAAAACTGTTTTTT. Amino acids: CASSFVGGYEKLFF.

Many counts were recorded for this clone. CDR3: CASSVGQGSGNTIYF. In nucleotides, the CDR3 is TGTGCCAGCAGTGTGGGACAGGGCTCTGGAAACACCATATATTTT. This chain uses TRBV2 with TRBJ1-3, with TRBD1 matching over 9 bases. This CDR3 is 15 amino acids long. In germline, CDR1 is SNHLY, CDR2 FYNNEI. Unmatched junction bases numbered 1, after V lost 4 bases and J lost 0 bases.

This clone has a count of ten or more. This chain's CDR3 is CASSPGQGRLPEAFF. Here the CDR3 DNA reads TGTGCCAGCAGTCCCGGACAGGGCCGGTTACCTGAAGCTTTCTTT. The rearrangement joins TRBV12-3 or TRBV12-4 to TRBJ1-1; 8 bases agree with TRBD1. CDR3 size: 15 residues. V trimming: 5 bases; J trimming: 6 bases; junction bases outside the gene matches: 11.